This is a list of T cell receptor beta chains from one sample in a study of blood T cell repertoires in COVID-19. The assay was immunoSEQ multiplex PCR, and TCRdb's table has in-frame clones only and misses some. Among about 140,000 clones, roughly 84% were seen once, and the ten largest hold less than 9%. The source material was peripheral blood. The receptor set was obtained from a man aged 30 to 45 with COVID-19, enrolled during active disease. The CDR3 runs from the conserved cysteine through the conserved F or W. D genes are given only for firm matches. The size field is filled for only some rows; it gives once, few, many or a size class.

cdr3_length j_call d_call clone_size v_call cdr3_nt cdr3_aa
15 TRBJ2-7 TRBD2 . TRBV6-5 TGTGCCAGCAGTTACTCGGCTAGCGGGGCCTACGAGCAGTACTTC CASSYSASGAYEQYF
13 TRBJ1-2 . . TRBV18 TGTGCCAGCTCACCTGAGACAGGAACTGGCTACACCTTC CASSPETGTGYTF
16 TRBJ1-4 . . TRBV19 TGTGCCAGTAGTACCCAAAAGGGGTCGACTAATGAAAAACTGTTTTTT CASSTQKGSTNEKLFF
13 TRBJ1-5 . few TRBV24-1 TGTGCCACCAGCGCTAATGGGGGGACCTTTCAGCATTTT CATSANGGTFQHF
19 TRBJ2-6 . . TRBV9 TGTGCCAGCAGCGGGCTACAGGGAATCTCTCTCTCTGGGGCCAGCGTCCTGACTTTC CASSGLQGISLSGASVLTF
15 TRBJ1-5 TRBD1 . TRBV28 TGTGCCAGCAATTACCGGGACAGGGTAAATCAGCCCCAGCATTTT CASNYRDRVNQPQHF
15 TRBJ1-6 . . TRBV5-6 TGTGCCAGCAGCTTAATTGGAGTCTCAAATTCACCCCTCCACTTT CASSLIGVSNSPLHF
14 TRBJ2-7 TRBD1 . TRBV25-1 TGTGCCAGCAGTGGGGGACAGGGGGCGGAAGAGCAGTACTTC CASSGGQGAEEQYF
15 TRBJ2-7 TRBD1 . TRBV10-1 TGCGCCAGCAGTCGGGAACAGGGGACGCCTTACGAGCAGTACTTC CASSREQGTPYEQYF
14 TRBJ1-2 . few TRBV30 TGTGCCTGGAGTGGCCCCGGGACGCGGGGAACCTACACCTTC CAWSGPGTRGTYTF
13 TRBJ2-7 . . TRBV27 TGTGCCAGCATTGGCGACAACTGGGACGAGCAGTACTTC CASIGDNWDEQYF
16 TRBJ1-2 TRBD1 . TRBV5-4 TGTGCCAGCAGCCCCGGGACAGGGCCGCCTAACTATGGCTACACCTTC CASSPGTGPPNYGYTF
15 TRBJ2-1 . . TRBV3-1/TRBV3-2 TGTGCCAGCAGCCAACGGGCGCTAGCGAGGAATGAGCAGTTCTTC CASSQRALARNEQFF
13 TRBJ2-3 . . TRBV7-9 TGTGCCTGCGAGCGGCTAGACACAGATACGCAGTATTTT CACERLDTDTQYF
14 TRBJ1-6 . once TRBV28 TGTGCCAGCAGTTACTCCGGTGCCAATTCACCCCTCCACTTT CASSYSGANSPLHF